The rows below give T cell receptor beta chains drawn from one sample of a study of identical twins. TCRdb re-called the 5' RACE reads with MiXCR, one entry per CDR3 protein. Of under 900,000 distinct CDR3 sequences listed, approximately 13% are singletons. These sequences were also reported in another study, on yellow fever vaccine responses in identical twins.

The specimen was PBMCs. Source of these receptors: a woman aged 18-29 years in good health. Each CDR3 is given with its conserved first and last residue. Each record gives: clone size, D gene, V gene, J gene, CDR3 protein, CDR3 DNA. A D gene is named only where the DNA matches it firmly. Clone size, where shown, is once, few, many, or a class for clones that have expanded.

>few|TRBD2|TRBV7-3|TRBJ2-1
CASSPDRLAEKSSYNEQFF
TGTGCCAGCAGCCCTGATCGACTAGCGGAAAAGAGCTCCTACAATGAGCAGTTCTTC
>-|TRBD1|TRBV9|TRBJ2-4
CASSAGQVVKNIQYF
TGTGCCAGCAGCGCCGGACAGGTTGTCAAAAACATTCAGTACTTC
>-|-|TRBV2|TRBJ1-2
CTSSVFEEDYGYTF
TGTACCAGCAGTGTGTTTGAGGAAGACTATGGCTACACCTTC
>few|-|TRBV6-5|TRBJ1-1
CASSYSKGVAFF
TGTGCCAGCAGTTACTCGAAGGGGGTAGCTTTCTTT
>-|-|TRBV6-5|TRBJ1-1
CASSYYNGRDTEAFF
TGTGCCAGCAGTTACTACAATGGCAGGGACACTGAAGCTTTCTTT
>few|-|TRBV18|TRBJ1-2
CASSPPMGTGYGYTF
TGTGCCAGCTCACCACCTATGGGGACTGGCTATGGCTACACCTTC
>-|TRBD1|TRBV7-9|TRBJ2-7
CASSPGDRSRSEQYF
TGTGCCAGCAGCCCTGGGGACAGGTCCCGCTCCGAGCAGTACTTC
>-|TRBD1|TRBV18|TRBJ1-1
CASSRQRQGANTEAFF
TGTGCCAGCTCACGGCAACGACAGGGGGCGAACACTGAAGCTTTCTTT
>few|-|TRBV10-3|TRBJ2-1
CAISEGQGLNEQFF
TGTGCCATCAGTGAAGGTCAGGGCCTCAATGAGCAGTTCTTC
>few|TRBD1|TRBV20-1|TRBJ1-6
CSARGQGIGSPLHF
TGCAGTGCTAGGGGACAGGGAATAGGTTCACCCCTCCACTTT
>-|-|TRBV29-1|TRBJ2-1
CSVEGTLPRNEQFF
TGCAGCGTTGAAGGGACCCTCCCGAGGAATGAGCAGTTCTTC
>few|-|TRBV4-1|TRBJ2-7
CASSQVSGSSGQYF
TGCGCCAGCAGCCAAGTGTCAGGGTCGTCGGGGCAGTACTTC
>-|TRBD1|TRBV7-2|TRBJ2-7
CASSLNRGPLPYEQYF
TGTGCCAGCAGCTTGAACAGGGGGCCCTTACCCTACGAGCAGTACTTC
>-|-|TRBV9|TRBJ2-4
CASSAPTATGNIQYF
TGTGCCAGCAGCGCCCCGACCGCGACGGGGAACATTCAGTACTTC
>many|TRBD1|TRBV10-3|TRBJ2-3
CAIGPGQYSTDTQYF
TGTGCCATCGGTCCGGGACAGTATAGCACAGATACGCAGTATTTT
>few|TRBD2|TRBV6-1|TRBJ2-1
CASHQLAGGRGEQFF
TGTGCCAGTCACCAGCTAGCGGGAGGACGTGGTGAGCAGTTCTTC
>-|TRBD1|TRBV7-9|TRBJ2-3
CASRALGQGSRTDTQYF
TGTGCCAGCAGAGCCCTGGGACAGGGATCAAGGACAGATACGCAGTATTTT
>-|-|TRBV10-2|TRBJ2-1
CATKSGTRTHNEQFF
TGCGCCACCAAAAGTGGGACACGGACCCACAATGAGCAGTTCTTC
>-|TRBD2|TRBV28|TRBJ2-7
CASRRSGSQYEQYF
TGTGCCAGCAGACGTAGCGGGAGCCAGTACGAGCAGTACTTC
>-|TRBD2|TRBV29-1|TRBJ2-3
CSVEGLAGGLFSDTQYF
TGCAGCGTTGAGGGACTAGCGGGGGGGCTGTTTTCAGATACGCAGTATTTT
>few|-|TRBV12-3/TRBV12-4|TRBJ1-2
CASSPGMGRRFNYGYTF
TGTGCCAGCAGCCCTGGGATGGGGAGGCGATTTAACTATGGCTACACCTTC
>few|TRBD1|TRBV27|TRBJ1-1
CASSSSKIFGQGGVYTEAFF
TGTGCCAGCAGTTCAAGTAAAATATTCGGACAGGGGGGGGTTTACACTGAAGCTTTCTTT
>few|-|TRBV23-1|TRBJ2-1
CASSSFSEQFF
TGCGCCAGCAGTAGTTTCAGTGAGCAGTTCTTC
>-|-|TRBV12-3/TRBV12-4|TRBJ2-3
CASSPPWLTDRQYF
TGTGCCAGCAGTCCCCCGTGGCTTACAGATAGGCAGTATTTT
>-|TRBD2|TRBV3-1|TRBJ2-2
CATQRVGTSDTGELFF
TGTGCCACCCAGCGGGTTGGGACTAGCGACACCGGGGAGCTGTTTTTT
>few|-|TRBV7-2|TRBJ1-5
CASSLVVGTSTYQPQHF
TGTGCCAGCAGCTTAGTGGTTGGGACTTCCACCTATCAGCCCCAGCATTTT
>few|-|TRBV5-1|TRBJ2-7
CASGRDGAYEQYF
TGCGCCAGCGGCCGGGACGGAGCCTACGAGCAGTACTTC
>few|TRBD1|TRBV2|TRBJ1-1
CASSRTGTPEAFF
TGTGCCAGCAGCCGGACAGGGACCCCCGAAGCTTTCTTT
>-|TRBD2|TRBV12-5|TRBJ2-7
CASGFLPFGAGVAEQYF
TGTGCTAGTGGTTTTCTCCCCTTTGGGGCGGGAGTAGCGGAGCAGTACTTC
>many|-|TRBV5-1|TRBJ1-6
CASSFSESYNSPLHF
TGCGCCAGCAGCTTTTCGGAGTCCTATAATTCACCCCTCCACTTT
>few|-|TRBV28|TRBJ2-4
CASSLTPGNIQYF
TGTGCCAGCAGTTTAACCCCGGGGAACATTCAGTACTTC
>-|TRBD1|TRBV19|TRBJ2-7
CASSSGTGGFEQYF
TGTGCCAGTAGCTCCGGGACAGGGGGGTTCGAGCAGTACTTC
>few|-|TRBV10-3|TRBJ1-1
CAISGGPGLNTEAFF
TGTGCCATCAGTGGTGGGCCCGGCCTGAACACTGAAGCTTTCTTT
>-|TRBD2|TRBV10-3|TRBJ2-3
CAISESIGLAVQGVDTQYF
TGTGCCATCAGTGAGTCGATTGGGCTAGCGGTCCAAGGAGTAGATACGCAGTATTTT
>-|-|TRBV28|TRBJ1-3
CASRPAGTGISGNTIYF
TGTGCCAGCAGACCGGCCGGTACAGGGATCTCTGGAAACACCATATATTTT
>-|-|TRBV24-1|TRBJ2-2
CATSEHSGELFF
TGTGCCACCAGTGAACACAGCGGGGAGCTGTTTTTT
>many|TRBD2|TRBV24-1|TRBJ2-1
CATSDGTSPSKSNEQFF
TGTGCCACCAGTGACGGGACTAGCCCGTCCAAGAGTAATGAGCAGTTCTTC
>few|TRBD1|TRBV6-1|TRBJ1-1
CASSEIGGDRALSGTEAFF
TGTGCCAGCAGTGAAATCGGGGGGGACAGAGCCCTTAGCGGCACTGAAGCTTTCTTT
>-|TRBD2|TRBV7-9|TRBJ2-1
CASSLTLAGPINNEQFF
TGTGCCAGCAGCTTAACTTTAGCGGGACCGATTAACAATGAGCAGTTCTTC
>-|-|TRBV2|TRBJ2-1
CASSEGGVVAQFF
TGTGCCAGCAGTGAAGGTGGGGTGGTTGCGCAGTTCTTC
>few|TRBD1|TRBV3-1|TRBJ1-2
CASSHGQGAEGYTF
TGTGCCAGCAGCCACGGTCAGGGGGCTGAAGGCTACACCTTC
>-|-|TRBV4-1|TRBJ2-5
CASSQGMRDSQETQYF
TGCGCCAGCAGCCAAGGAATGAGGGATTCCCAAGAGACCCAGTACTTC
>many|-|TRBV7-8|TRBJ2-5
CASSLGALQETQYF
TGTGCCAGCAGCTTAGGGGCCCTCCAAGAGACCCAGTACTTC
>few|TRBD2|TRBV4-2|TRBJ2-7
CASSPMTSGAPGEQYF
TGTGCCAGCAGCCCGATGACTAGCGGGGCCCCGGGGGAGCAGTACTTC
>many|-|TRBV4-1|TRBJ1-1
CASSQGATRRYVEAFF
TGCGCCAGCAGCCAAGGGGCGACAAGACGCTACGTTGAAGCTTTCTTT
>-|-|TRBV10-3|TRBJ2-1
CAISEDNEQFF
TGTGCCATCAGTGAGGACAATGAGCAGTTCTTC
>many|-|TRBV29-1|TRBJ2-7
CSVAPRAAHYEQYF
TGCAGCGTTGCCCCACGAGCGGCCCATTACGAGCAGTACTTC
>few|TRBD2|TRBV6-5|TRBJ2-2
CASSYHRTSGSTGELFF
TGTGCCAGCAGTTACCATCGGACTAGCGGGAGTACCGGGGAGCTGTTTTTT
>-|-|TRBV11-2|TRBJ2-7
CASSLVAGQGPSYEQYF
TGTGCCAGCAGCTTAGTTGCCGGGCAGGGCCCCTCCTACGAGCAGTACTTC
>many|-|TRBV20-1|TRBJ1-1
CSARTRAGMNTEAFF
TGCAGTGCTAGAACTAGGGCCGGGATGAACACTGAAGCTTTCTTT
>few|TRBD2|TRBV6-2/TRBV6-3|TRBJ2-7
CASSPLSSGSTNEQYF
TGTGCCAGCAGCCCCCTCTCTAGCGGGAGTACGAACGAGCAGTACTTC
>few|-|TRBV12-3/TRBV12-4|TRBJ1-2
CASKEANYGYTF
TGTGCCAGCAAGGAGGCTAACTATGGCTACACCTTC
>many|-|TRBV27|TRBJ2-1
CASRLYNEQFF
TGCGCCAGCAGATTATACAATGAGCAGTTCTTC